The 30 T cell receptor beta chains below all came from one sample that was sequenced in a study of identifying expanded T cells in peripheral blood. The protocol was immunoSEQ multiplex PCR, while the TCRdb copy is restricted to in-frame clones and leaves out a portion. The sample lists some 93,000 clones, nearly 90% occurring once. Sequenced input: blood. These receptors were obtained from a person aged 18 to 69 in good health.

The rearrangement uses TRBV10-1 and TRBJ1-1; D might be TRBD1 (5 bases). The CDR3 has 16 residues. Germline V gene sequence: CDR1 WNHNN, CDR2 SYGVQD (reference sequence). Trimming pared 6 bases from V and 2 bases from J, leaving 19 bases between. DNA for the CDR3: TGCGCCAGCAGGCGTCACCCCTGGGGACCCAACACTGAAGCTTTCTTT. This translates into CASRRHPWGPNTEAFF.

This clone has only a few counts. CDR3 region: CASSDSMNTEAFF. CDR3 nucleotides: TGTGCCAGCAGTGATAGCATGAACACTGAAGCTTTCTTT. The genes are TRBV27 and TRBJ1-1; no reliable D call. Germline V gene sequence: CDR1 MNHEY, CDR2 SMNVEV (reference sequence). The CDR3 spans 13 residues. V lost 5 bases, J lost 0 bases, and 7 bases lay in between.

The chain is built from TRBV30 and TRBJ1-2; D is perhaps TRBD1 (6 bases). Germline CDR1 GTSNPN, CDR2 SVGIG (reference sequence). Trimming took 3 bases from V and 14 from J, leaving 25 bases between them. The CDR3 sequence is 14 residues long. The CDR3 bases are TGTGCCTGGAGCCTGGGCGGGACACTTCCTGCGGGGACCTTC. This translates into CAWSLGGTLPAGTF.

This chain joins TRBV30 and TRBJ1-3; D might be TRBD1 (5 bases). The length of the CDR3 is 14 residues. V was cut by 5 bases and J by 1 base, with 12 bases left in between. Germline CDR1 reads GTSNPN; CDR2 reads SVGIG (reference sequence). The CDR3 DNA follows: TGTGCCTGGGAGGGGTCGCAGTCTGGAAACACCATATATTTT. This gives the protein CAWEGSQSGNTIYF.

This chain links TRBV5-3 with TRBJ1-1, with D tentatively TRBD1 (6 bases). TRBV5-3 carries the ORF label, with uncertain function. CDR3 length: 13 residues. V lost 4 bases to trimming and J lost 4 bases, with 11 bases between them. The CDR3 here is CARSGGHLTEAFF. DNA of the CDR3: TGTGCCAGAAGCGGGGGACACCTCACTGAAGCTTTCTTT.

This chain connects TRBV9 to TRBJ2-3; 9 bases are shared with TRBD2. Trimming removed 3 bases from V and 2 bases from J; junction bases left unmatched: 7. The germline CDR1 and CDR2 sequences are SGDLS and YYNGEE. The CDR3 runs 16 residues. Here the CDR3 DNA reads TGTGCCAGCAGCGCCGCGGGGGGGCGATTCACAGATACGCAGTATTTT. This translates into CASSAAGGRFTDTQYF. Full variable domain (outside the CDR3, taken from reference TRBV9 and TRBJ2-3): DSGVTQTPKHLITATGQRVTLRCSPRSGDLSVYWYQQSLDQGLQFLIQYYNGEERAKGNILERFSAQQFPDLHSELNLSSLELGDSALYFCASSAAGGRFTDTQYFGPGTRLTVL.

This chain uses TRBV6-6 with TRBJ2-5; 7 nucleotides match TRBD2. Germline assignment: CDR1 MNHNY and CDR2 SVGAGI (reference sequence). V shed 4 bases and J 5 bases; nucleotides not matched to a gene: 13. The CDR3 length is 16 residues. CDR3 in DNA: TGTGCCAGCAGTTTATCCCGCTCCGCGGGAGTTGAGACCCAGTACTTC. The encoded protein is CASSLSRSAGVETQYF.

The V call is TRBV2, the J call TRBJ2-5; 7 bases map to TRBD1. The junction had 5 bases not matched to a gene; V was cut back by 2 bases and J by 2 bases. The CDR3 has 15 residues. Germline V lookup: CDR1 SNHLY, CDR2 FYNNEI. CDR3 amino acids: CASSEYRRGQETQYF. The CDR3 nucleotides are TGTGCCAGCAGTGAATATCGCAGGGGGCAAGAGACCCAGTACTTC.

The sample holds a few counts of this clone. The genes are TRBV5-4 and TRBJ2-3, with TRBD2 identical over 12 bases. This CDR3 is 17 amino acids long. The germline CDR1 and CDR2 sequences are SGHNT and YYREEE (reference sequence). The trim removed 2 bases at V and 4 bases at J, leaving 8 bases unmatched. The CDR3 sequence: CASSFGSSGRVPDTQYF. The CDR3 DNA follows: TGTGCCAGCAGCTTCGGATCTAGCGGGAGGGTCCCAGATACGCAGTATTTT.

The chain is built from TRBV11-3 and TRBJ2-7; 8 positions agree with TRBD2. The CDR3 has 14 amino acids. Trimming cost V 3 bases and J 7 bases; bases outside gene matches: 8. Germline CDR1 SGHNT, CDR2 YENEEA. The CDR3 sequence: CASSLTPGLGEQYF. In nucleotides, the CDR3 is TGTGCCAGCAGCTTGACCCCGGGACTAGGGGAGCAGTACTTC.

V and J are TRBV6-5 and TRBJ2-7, with D perhaps TRBD1 (5 bases). CDR3 size: 13 residues. The V end was cut by 2 bases, the J end by 4 bases, with 9 bases between. The germline gives CDR1 MNHEY, CDR2 SVGAGI. The CDR3 nucleotides read TGTGCCAGCAGTTACAAGCAGGGTTACGAGCAGTACTTC. This translates into CASSYKQGYEQYF.

This chain uses TRBV18 with TRBJ2-7; weak D call: TRBD1 (6 bases). Germline V gene sequence: CDR1 KGHSH, CDR2 LQKENI. This CDR3 contains 15 residues. Trimming shortened V by 8 bases and J by 2 bases, and 19 bases separated the two germline ends. The CDR3 reads CASTNSPTGPYEQYF. The DNA of the CDR3 is TGTGCCAGCACAAATAGCCCAACAGGGCCCTACGAGCAGTACTTC.

J is TRBJ1-3 and V is TRBV9; D remains ambiguous. CDR1 is SGDLS, CDR2 YYNGEE, per germline. Deletions cut 0 bases from V and 0 bases from J, with 7 bases between. The CDR3 is 15 amino acids. CDR3 loop: CASSVAAFSGNTIYF. The CDR3 coding sequence is TGTGCCAGCAGCGTAGCGGCCTTCTCTGGAAACACCATATATTTT.

This clone has just one count. This chain connects TRBV2 to TRBJ1-2, with D perhaps matching TRBD1 (5 bases). The V end was cut by 0 bases, the J end by 7 bases, with 18 bases between. Germline lookup yields CDR1 SNHLY and CDR2 FYNNEI. The CDR3 consists of 16 residues. The CDR3 reads CASSEAGPSGGPGYTF. The CDR3 nucleotides read TGTGCCAGCAGTGAAGCGGGGCCTTCCGGGGGTCCTGGCTACACCTTC.

The chain has TRBV18 and TRBJ2-7; TRBD2 aligns across 14 bases. Germline V CDR1 and CDR2: KGHSH, LQKENI. The CDR3 spans 16 residues. With V trimmed by 6 bases and J by 6 bases, 10 bases remained unmatched. CDR3 coding DNA: TGTGCCAGCTCGCCCAAGACTAGCGGGAGGGCCGGCGAGCAGTACTTC. This encodes CASSPKTSGRAGEQYF.

V usage is TRBV6-6 and J usage is TRBJ2-7; the D call may be TRBD1 or TRBD2 (6 bases each). This CDR3 has 15 amino acids. Germline-derived CDR1 and CDR2 are MNHNY and SVGAGI (reference sequence). Between the trimmed V and J ends, which lost 6 bases and 5 bases, there was a span of 20 bases. The CDR3 reads CASRAPGGDSHEQYF. CDR3 in DNA: TGTGCCAGCAGGGCCCCCGGGGGCGATTCCCACGAGCAGTACTTC.

The rearrangement joins TRBV11-1 to TRBJ1-4, with D perhaps TRBD1 (5 bases). This CDR3 has 15 amino acids. Trimming stripped 8 bases from V and 3 bases from J, with 16 bases between. In germline, CDR1 is SGHAT, CDR2 FQDESV (reference sequence). For the CDR3, the DNA is TGTGCCAGCGGTATCGCCGGGACGTCTAATGAAAAACTGTTTTTT. Its translation is CASGIAGTSNEKLFF.

The chain uses TRBV6-5 and TRBJ1-5; possibly TRBD1 for D (5 bases). V was pared by 6 bases and J by 5 bases, with 17 bases between. Germline V gene sequence: CDR1 MNHEY, CDR2 SVGAGI. The CDR3 loop spans 15 amino acids. In DNA, the CDR3 is TGTGCCAGCAGCCCCGGGAGGGGAGGTCATCAGCCCCAGCATTTT. Its protein product is CASSPGRGGHQPQHF.

This clone was seen a few times. Additional DNA sequences in this sample encode the identical CDR3. The rearrangement joins TRBV2 to TRBJ2-7, with D uncertain. The length of the CDR3 is 12 residues. V was cut by 6 bases and J by 2 bases, with 8 bases left in between. The V gene's germline CDR1 is SNHLY and CDR2 FYNNEI. The CDR3 spells CASSLTTYEQYF. CDR3 bases: TGTGCCAGCAGCCTTACAACCTACGAGCAGTACTTC.

The chain joins TRBV6-1 to TRBJ1-1; 7 nucleotides align to TRBD1. The germline gives CDR1 MNHNS, CDR2 SASEGT. V shed 4 bases and J 3 bases; nucleotides not matched to a gene: 17. The CDR3 is 18 amino acids. CDR3 sequence reads: CASSALLWRGQEYTEAFF. In nucleotides, the CDR3 is TGTGCCAGCAGTGCCCTCTTGTGGCGAGGACAGGAGTACACTGAAGCTTTCTTT.

V and J are TRBV6-4 and TRBJ2-1, with 7 bases identical to TRBD1. Looked up from germline, CDR1 is MRHNA and CDR2 is SNTAGT. The CDR3 totals 17 residues. V lost 4 bases, J lost 3 bases, and 12 bases stayed unmatched. The CDR3 reads CASSGRDSPRNYNEQFF. The CDR3 region has the DNA TGTGCCAGCAGTGGTCGGGACAGCCCGCGGAACTACAATGAGCAGTTCTTC.

The J gene is TRBJ2-1, the V gene TRBV19; a possible D gene is TRBD1 (6 bases). Looked up from germline, CDR1 is LNHDA and CDR2 is SQIVND (reference sequence). The CDR3 loop spans 13 amino acids. Trimming left V 7 bases short and J 5 bases short, with 12 bases between. The CDR3 region has the DNA TGTGCCAGTAAGACGACAGGCGACAATGAGCAGTTCTTC. Its protein is CASKTTGDNEQFF. Full variable domain (outside the CDR3, taken from reference TRBV19 and TRBJ2-1): DGGITQSPKYLFRKEGQNVTLSCEQNLNHDAMYWYRQDPGQGLRLIYYSQIVNDFQKGDIAEGYSVSREKKESFPLTVTSAQKNPTAFYLCASKTTGDNEQFFGPGTRLTVL.

This chain uses TRBV18 with TRBJ2-7; 13 bases agree with TRBD2. The CDR3 extends over 16 amino acids. Unmatched junction bases numbered 6, after V lost 3 bases and J lost 4 bases. Germline CDR1 reads KGHSH; CDR2 reads LQKENI. CDR3 loop: CASSPLLAGGPYEQYF. CDR3 nucleotide sequence: TGTGCCAGCTCACCCCTACTAGCGGGGGGGCCTTACGAGCAGTACTTC. The complete variable domain, with remaining parts taken from reference TRBV18 and TRBJ2-7, reads NAGVMQNPRHLVRRRGQEARLRCSPMKGHSHVYWYRQLPEEGLKFMVYLQKENIIDESGMPKERFSAEFPKEGPSILRIQQVVRGDSAAYFCASSPLLAGGPYEQYFGPGTRLTVT.

This chain joins TRBV7-3 and TRBJ2-2, with 8 bases matching TRBD1. J was trimmed by 0 bases and V by 5 bases; bases with no gene match: 17. CDR3 length: 20 residues. CDR1 is SGHTA, CDR2 FQGTGA, per germline. The CDR3 is CASSQWVGTGALSNTGELFF. CDR3 sequence (DNA): TGTGCCAGCAGCCAATGGGTGGGGACAGGAGCCCTTTCGAACACCGGGGAGCTGTTTTTT.

This chain uses TRBV11-1 with TRBJ1-1; 12 nucleotides line up with TRBD1. The V gene end was trimmed by 6 bases and the J gene end by 5 bases; junction bases not matched to a gene: 13. The germline V gene has CDR1 SGHAT and CDR2 FQDESV (reference sequence). The CDR3 has 17 residues. CDR3 nucleotide sequence: TGTGCCAGCAGGGGGGACAGGGGGCGGATCCTGGCGACTGAAGCTTTCTTT. Encoded protein: CASRGDRGRILATEAFF.

In this sample, this clone turned up once. The chain uses TRBV5-1 and TRBJ1-1; a weak D match, TRBD1 (5 bases). Trimming cost V 0 bases and J 1 base, with 13 bases left between them. Germline CDR1 reads SGHRS; CDR2 reads YFSETQ. This CDR3 comprises 16 residues. In nucleotides, the CDR3 is TGCGCCAGCAGCTTGGGTGAGGGCGGGGGGAACACTGAAGCTTTCTTT. Translated: CASSLGEGGGNTEAFF.

This rearrangement joins TRBV6-6 to TRBJ1-1; D gene uncertain. Germline CDR1 is MNHNY and CDR2 is SVGAGI (reference sequence). Trimming stripped 4 bases from V and 1 base from J, with 7 bases between. The CDR3 consists of 13 residues. CDR3 sequence reads: CASSSSGNTEAFF. DNA of the CDR3: TGTGCCAGCAGTTCCTCTGGGAACACTGAAGCTTTCTTT.

The chain uses TRBV20-1 and TRBJ1-4, with D perhaps matching TRBD1 (5 bases). Germline V gene sequence: CDR1 DFQATT, CDR2 SNEGSKA (reference sequence). V lost 2 bases and J 8 bases, leaving 6 bases between the germline ends. The CDR3 length is 11 residues. CDR3 coding DNA: TGCAGTGCTAGACAGGGCGAAAAACTGTTTTTT. This translates into CSARQGEKLFF.

This chain connects TRBV27 to TRBJ2-1; no clear D gene. In germline, CDR1 is MNHEY, CDR2 SMNVEV (reference sequence). V was trimmed by 6 bases and J by 8 bases, leaving 14 bases between them. This CDR3 has 13 amino acids. CDR3 coding DNA: TGTGCCAGCAGGAGTTTGCGAGCATATGAGCAGTTCTTC. Its translation: CASRSLRAYEQFF.

This rearrangement joins TRBV11-3 to TRBJ1-1, with TRBD1 identical over 8 bases. The CDR3 sequence is 12 residues long. The germline gives CDR1 SGHNT, CDR2 YENEEA. The V and J ends lost 7 bases and 6 bases, in that order; junction bases with no gene match: 4. Here the CDR3 DNA reads TGTGCCAGCACCACAGGGGGACCTGAAGCTTTCTTT. The encoded protein is CASTTGGPEAFF. Full variable domain (rest looked up from reference TRBV11-3 and TRBJ1-1): EAGVVQSPRYKIIEKKQPVAFWCNPISGHNTLYWYLQNLGQGPELLIRYENEEAVDDSQLPKDRFSAERLKGVDSTLKIQPAELGDSAVYLCASTTGGPEAFFGQGTRLTVV.